These T cell receptor beta chains were read from a single sample in a study of blood T cell repertoires in COVID-19. Sequencing was performed with immunoSEQ multiplex PCR; in TCRdb, only in-frame clones are kept and a portion is missing. The sample holds over 150,000 clones; approximately 85% are singletons and the top ten take 0.63%. Input material: peripheral blood. Every receptor here comes from a man aged 55 to 70 with COVID-19, enrolled during active disease. The CDR3 runs from the conserved cysteine through the conserved F or W. D genes are given only for firm matches. Not every row has a clone size; where given, it reads once, few, many or a size class.

j_gene | v_gene | d_gene | abundance | CDR3nt | CDR3aa
TRBJ2-7 | TRBV18 | . | few | TGTGCCAGCTCACCTCAAAGAGTCTCCTACGAGCAGTACTTC | CASSPQRVSYEQYF
TRBJ2-2 | TRBV28 | . | once | TGTGCCAGCACCCACGGGACTGCTAGCACCGGGGAGCTGTTTTTT | CASTHGTASTGELFF
TRBJ1-1 | TRBV6-5 | TRBD1 | . | TGTGCCAGCGGACAGGGGGCGACCCTGAACACTGAAGCTTTCTTT | CASGQGATLNTEAFF
TRBJ2-5 | TRBV7-9 | TRBD2 | . | TGTGCCAGCAGCGTAGACAGCGGGGGGTTCCAAGAGACCCAGTACTTC | CASSVDSGGFQETQYF
TRBJ2-2 | TRBV7-2 | . | . | TGTGCCAGCATCCTTAGCGGAAACACCGGGGAGCTGTTTTTT | CASILSGNTGELFF
TRBJ1-1 | TRBV7-2 | . | . | TGTGCCAGCAGCTTACACTCTATGAACACTGAAGCTTTCTTT | CASSLHSMNTEAFF
TRBJ2-1 | TRBV7-3 | TRBD1 | . | TGTGCCAGCAGCCCATCTGGGACAGCCTACAATGAGCAGTTCTTC | CASSPSGTAYNEQFF
TRBJ2-1 | TRBV4-2 | . | . | TGTGCCAGCAGCCAGGGATATAGCGGAAGCTCCTACAATGAGCAGTTCTTC | CASSQGYSGSSYNEQFF
TRBJ2-5 | TRBV4-3 | TRBD1 | . | TGCGCCAGCAGCCAAGATCACGAGGGCTCAGGGGGGACCCAGTACTTC | CASSQDHEGSGGTQYF
TRBJ1-5 | TRBV6-2/TRBV6-3 | TRBD1 | . | TGTGCCAGCAGCCCCGGACAGGGCACGTCCCCCCAGCATTTT | CASSPGQGTSPQHF
TRBJ1-4 | TRBV18 | . | . | TGTGCCAGCTCACCACTAACAGCCGGTTCAACTAATGAAAAACTGTTTTTT | CASSPLTAGSTNEKLFF
TRBJ2-7 | TRBV12-3/TRBV12-4 | TRBD2 | . | TGTGCCAGCAGTTCCGTGGGGGGGTACGAGCAGTACTTC | CASSSVGGYEQYF
TRBJ1-2 | TRBV19 | TRBD1 | . | TGTGCCAGTAGAACCTCGGGACAGGAGATCTATGGCTACACCTTC | CASRTSGQEIYGYTF
TRBJ2-3 | TRBV19 | TRBD1 | . | TGTGCCAGTAGTGCGGGGACAGGGGGCAGCGCAGATACGCAGTATTTT | CASSAGTGGSADTQYF